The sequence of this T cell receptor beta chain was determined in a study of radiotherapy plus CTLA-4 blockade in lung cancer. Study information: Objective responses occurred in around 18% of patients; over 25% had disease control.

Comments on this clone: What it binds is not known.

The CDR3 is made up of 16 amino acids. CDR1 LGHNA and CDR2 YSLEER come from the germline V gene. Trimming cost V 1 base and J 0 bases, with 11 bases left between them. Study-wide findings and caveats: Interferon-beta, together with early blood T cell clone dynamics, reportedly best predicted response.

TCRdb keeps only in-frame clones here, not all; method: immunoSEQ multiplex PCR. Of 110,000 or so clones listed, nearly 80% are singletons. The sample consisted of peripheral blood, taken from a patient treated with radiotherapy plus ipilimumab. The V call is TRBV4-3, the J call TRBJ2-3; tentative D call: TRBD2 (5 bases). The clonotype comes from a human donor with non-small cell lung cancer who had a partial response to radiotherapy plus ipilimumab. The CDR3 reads CASSQGTGGSTDTQYF. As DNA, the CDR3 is TGCGCCAGCAGCCAAGGGACCGGAGGAAGCACAGATACGCAGTATTTT.